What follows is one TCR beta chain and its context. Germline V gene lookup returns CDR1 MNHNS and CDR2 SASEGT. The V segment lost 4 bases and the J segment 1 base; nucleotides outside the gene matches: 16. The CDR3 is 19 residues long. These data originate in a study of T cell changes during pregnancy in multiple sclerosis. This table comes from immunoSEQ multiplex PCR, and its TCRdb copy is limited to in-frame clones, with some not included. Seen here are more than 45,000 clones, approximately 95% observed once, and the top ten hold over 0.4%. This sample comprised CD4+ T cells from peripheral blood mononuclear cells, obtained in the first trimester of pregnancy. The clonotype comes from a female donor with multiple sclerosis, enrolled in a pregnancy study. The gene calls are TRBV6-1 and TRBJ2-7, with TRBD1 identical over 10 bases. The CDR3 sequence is CASSGPGTGASFLSYEQYF. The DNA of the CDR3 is TGTGCCAGCAGTGGTCCCGGGACAGGGGCTTCTTTTTTGTCCTACGAGCAGTACTTC.